The 30 T cell receptor beta chains below all came from one sample that was sequenced in a study of T cells in Graves' hyperthyroidism and ophthalmopathy. RNA transcripts gave rise to amplified TCR beta CDR3 regions. First-round RT-PCR of the TCR CDR3 relied on the HTBI primer set. TCRdb redid the calling of the multiplex PCR reads with MiXCR, one entry per CDR3 protein. The sample has 300,000 to 400,000 distinct CDR3 sequences; under 25% are singletons. Sequencing was performed on blood. The receptors were sampled from a woman aged 45 to 65 with Graves' hyperthyroidism.

This clonotype was counted ten times or more. The CDR3 DNA reads as TGTGCCAGCAGCACCCCAGACCGTATTCAGTACTTC. Its protein product is CASSTPDRIQYF. The rearrangement links TRBV9 to TRBJ2-5; D is ambiguous. Germline V gene data show CDR1 as SGDLS and CDR2 as YYNGEE. V was shortened by 4 bases and J by 11 bases, with 15 bases between the two germline ends. The CDR3 loop spans 12 amino acids.

This clonotype was detected many times. The gene calls are TRBV19 and TRBJ1-1; 9 nucleotides align to TRBD1. With 3 bases clipped from V and 3 bases from J, the junction kept 8 bases outside the gene matches. The CDR3 is 16 residues long. Germline CDR1 LNHDA, CDR2 SQIVND (reference sequence). Here the CDR3 reads CASSIGQGRLDTEAFF. The CDR3 DNA is TGTGCCAGTAGTATTGGACAGGGGCGGTTGGACACTGAAGCTTTCTTT.

The V and J genes are TRBV5-5 and TRBJ2-3; TRBD1 might be the D (6 bases). V was pared by 4 bases and J by 1 base, with 25 bases between. Looked up from germline, CDR1 is SGHKS and CDR2 is YYEKEE (reference sequence). The CDR3 consists of 19 residues. The CDR3 nucleotides are TGTGCCAGCAGCGTTCGAATCGGACAAGGGGGTGGTGGCACAGATACGCAGTATTTT. It translates to CASSVRIGQGGGGTDTQYF.

This clonotype was seen a few times. The chain has TRBV2 and TRBJ1-5, with unresolved D. Germline-derived CDR1 and CDR2 are SNHLY and FYNNEI. The CDR3 is 13 residues long. Trimming pared 4 bases from V and 7 bases from J, leaving 11 bases between. CDR3 residues: CASSGSGSQPQHF. Written as DNA, the CDR3 is TGTGCCAGCAGTGGGAGTGGAAGCCAGCCCCAGCATTTT.

This clonotype was detected ten times or more. V usage is TRBV2 and J usage is TRBJ1-6, with 7 bases fitting TRBD1. The CDR3 has 14 amino acids. The V gene's germline CDR1 is SNHLY and CDR2 FYNNEI. Trimming at V came to 2 bases and at J to 7 bases, leaving 2 bases not matched to a gene. The CDR3 protein is CASSELTGNSPLHF. Written as DNA, the CDR3 is TGTGCCAGCAGTGAATTGACAGGGAATTCACCCCTCCACTTT.

In the case of this clonotype: One base away lies a much larger clone, so this may be a sequencing read error. The chain recombines TRBV7-9 with TRBJ1-1; D remains ambiguous. Trimming pared 7 bases from V and 5 bases from J, leaving 11 bases between. Germline V gene lookup returns CDR1 SEHNR and CDR2 FQNEAQ (reference sequence). This CDR3 region has 12 residues. In DNA form, the CDR3 reads TGTGCCAGCATCGATGCGGGTACTGAAGCTTTCTTT. Protein: CASIDAGTEAFF.

Only a few counts were recorded for this clonotype. The chain recombines TRBV6-1 with TRBJ2-2, with TRBD2 identical over 7 bases. V shed 6 bases, J shed 7 bases, and the junction held 8 bases outside the gene matches. CDR1 and CDR2 from the germline V gene are MNHNS and SASEGT. There are 14 residues in the CDR3. CDR3 residues: CASRASAGVGELFF. CDR3 sequence (DNA): TGTGCCAGCAGGGCAAGTGCGGGGGTCGGGGAGCTGTTTTTT.

The V and J genes are TRBV12-3 or TRBV12-4 and TRBJ2-1; 10 bases are a match to TRBD2. J gave up 6 bases and V 5 bases, and 10 bases lay outside the gene matches. The CDR3 contains 16 residues. CDR3 nucleotides: TGTGCCAGCAGTGGTGAACCGGGACTAGCGAGCAATGAGCAGTTCTTC. Amino acids: CASSGEPGLASNEQFF.

In this sample, this clonotype turned up many times. J is TRBJ2-1 and V is TRBV20-1; TRBD2 agrees at 14 bases. The germline CDR1 and CDR2 sequences are DFQATT and SNEGSKA (reference sequence). The CDR3 has 14 residues. Trimming took 7 bases from V and 6 from J; bases not matched to a gene: 5. The CDR3 loop is CSGTTSGRANEQFF. The DNA for the CDR3 is TGCAGTGGGACGACTAGCGGGAGGGCCAATGAGCAGTTCTTC.

Many counts were recorded for this clonotype. J is TRBJ2-3 and V is TRBV5-8; 7 bases are shared with TRBD1. CDR3 length: 14 residues. V gave up 0 bases and J gave up 3 bases; unmatched junction bases: 1. The germline gives CDR1 SGHTS, CDR2 YDEGEE. CDR3 in DNA: TGTGCCAGCAGCTTGGGGGACAGAACAGATACGCAGTATTTT. Protein product: CASSLGDRTDTQYF.

The chain employs TRBV7-2 and TRBJ1-2; possibly TRBD1 for D (5 bases). V lost 5 bases, J lost 4 bases, and 14 bases lay in between. The CDR3 length is 14 residues. The germline CDR1 and CDR2 sequences are SGHTA and FQGNSA. The CDR3 DNA reads TGTGCCAGCAGCGAAATTGAGGGGATCTATGGCTACACCTTC. Amino acid sequence: CASSEIEGIYGYTF. Drawing the rest from reference TRBV7-2 and TRBJ1-2, the complete variable domain is GAGVSQSPSNKVTEKGKDVELRCDPISGHTALYWYRQSLGQGLEFLIYFQGNSAPDKSGLPSDRFSAERTGGSVSTLTIQRTQQEDSAVYLCASSEIEGIYGYTFGSGTRLTVV.

This clonotype was counted between two and nine times. The chain recombines TRBV12-3 or TRBV12-4 with TRBJ2-2; D gene uncertain. Between the trimmed V and J ends, which lost 0 bases and 6 bases, there was a span of 8 bases. The CDR3 consists of 14 residues. The CDR3: CASSLAGWSGELFF. The CDR3 nucleotides are TGTGCCAGCAGTTTAGCGGGGTGGTCCGGGGAGCTGTTTTTT.

In its sample, this clonotype was seen many times. The chain joins TRBV11-2 to TRBJ2-5, with D perhaps assigned TRBD1 or TRBD2 (5 bases each). The CDR3 is 13 amino acids. Germline values: CDR1 SGHAT, CDR2 FQNNGV. Trimming removed 5 bases from V and 9 bases from J, with 16 bases in between. The CDR3 loop reads CASSLGRGQAQYF. The CDR3 DNA sequence: TGTGCCAGCAGCCTCGGACGGGGCCAGGCCCAGTACTTC.

The genes are TRBV4-3 and TRBJ2-1, with D perhaps being TRBD1 or TRBD2 (5 bases each). V lost 0 bases and J 9 bases, leaving 15 bases between the germline ends. CDR1 and CDR2 (germline): LGHNA, YSLEER. The CDR3 runs 15 residues. CDR3 in DNA: TGCGCCAGCAGCCAAGATTGGGGGATCGGCGGTGAGCAGTTCTTC. Amino acids: CASSQDWGIGGEQFF.

This clonotype was detected ten times or more. The gene calls are TRBV29-1 and TRBJ2-7; TRBD2 aligns across 8 bases. This CDR3 is built from 13 residues. Germline V gene sequence: CDR1 SQVTM, CDR2 ANQGSEA. The ends lost 4 bases at V and 3 bases at J; junction bases unmatched: 5. CDR3 in amino acids: CSVASGRGYEQYF. The CDR3 DNA is TGCAGCGTTGCCTCCGGGAGGGGCTACGAGCAGTACTTC.

The sample holds a few counts of this clonotype. CDR3 bases: TGTGCCAGCACCCTAAGGGGCGATCAGCCCCAGCATTTT. It translates to CASTLRGDQPQHF. The rearrangement uses TRBV5-6 and TRBJ1-5; D might be TRBD1 (5 bases). V shed 6 bases and J shed 5 bases, with 12 bases lying between them. CDR1 is SGHDT, CDR2 YYEEEE, per germline. The CDR3 totals 13 residues.

This clonotype has a count of ten or more. The V call is TRBV7-2, the J call TRBJ2-5; 10 bases are shared with TRBD1. Germline V lookup: CDR1 SGHTA, CDR2 FQGNSA. CDR3 length equals 19 residues. Trimming cost V 0 bases and J 2 bases; bases outside gene matches: 12. DNA for the CDR3: TGTGCCAGCAGCTTAGCCCCGGGACAGGGGAGGACTAGTCAAGAGACCCAGTACTTC. This encodes CASSLAPGQGRTSQETQYF.

The sample holds many counts of this clonotype. The chain is built from TRBV2 and TRBJ2-7; 8 nucleotides match TRBD1. V trimming: 4 bases; J trimming: 2 bases; junction bases outside the gene matches: 4. The V gene's germline CDR1 is SNHLY and CDR2 FYNNEI. The CDR3 consists of 14 residues. This CDR3 reads CASSGTGKPYEQYF. For the CDR3, the DNA is TGTGCCAGCAGTGGGACAGGGAAGCCCTACGAGCAGTACTTC.

The genes are TRBV7-9 and TRBJ2-6; no clear D gene. This CDR3 has 15 residues. CDR1 is SEHNR, CDR2 FQNEAQ, per germline (reference sequence). Trimming removed 5 bases at V and 0 bases at J, with 8 bases between. The DNA for the CDR3 is TGTGCCAGCAGCCCCCTCCACTCTGGGGCCAACGTCCTGACTTTC. It specifies CASSPLHSGANVLTF.

This clonotype was seen at least ten times. The V and J genes are TRBV5-1 and TRBJ2-5; D gene uncertain. CDR1 is SGHRS and CDR2 is YFSETQ in the germline V gene. Trimming left V 7 bases short and J 2 bases short, with 12 bases between. This CDR3 region has 13 residues. The CDR3 sequence is CASRISDQETQYF. The CDR3 DNA reads as TGCGCCAGCCGGATCTCAGATCAAGAGACCCAGTACTTC. The full variable domain, its missing parts supplied by reference TRBV5-1 and TRBJ2-5, is KAGVTQTPRYLIKTRGQQVTLSCSPISGHRSVSWYQQTPGQGLQFLFEYFSETQRNKGNFPGRFSGRQFSNSRSEMNVSTLELGDSALYLCASRISDQETQYFGPGTRLLVL.

This clonotype was counted at least ten times. This rearrangement joins TRBV12-3 or TRBV12-4 to TRBJ1-5; D uncertain. The CDR3 runs to 17 residues. Deletions cut 3 bases from V and 0 bases from J, with 15 bases between. DNA of the CDR3: TGTGCCAGCAGTTTGCGTGCGGAGGCCTATAGCAATCAGCCCCAGCATTTT. Protein product: CASSLRAEAYSNQPQHF.

The chain recombines TRBV24-1 with TRBJ2-7, with TRBD1 matching over 8 bases. Losses at the gene ends were 5 bases for V and 6 bases for J; bases not matched to a gene: 11. Germline CDR1 is KGHDR and CDR2 is SFDVKD. The CDR3 runs 15 residues. CDR3 sequence: CATSGEGTGAVEQYF. The CDR3 coding sequence is TGTGCCACCAGTGGAGAGGGGACAGGTGCTGTCGAGCAGTACTTC.

The sample holds many counts of this clonotype. V and J are TRBV28 and TRBJ2-3; D is perhaps TRBD1 (5 bases). Trimming took 5 bases from V and 4 from J, leaving 19 bases between them. Per germline, CDR1 MDHEN and CDR2 SYDVKM. The CDR3 totals 16 residues. The CDR3 spells CASSPADGRAPDTQYF. The CDR3 coding sequence is TGTGCCAGCAGTCCGGCGGATGGCAGGGCACCAGATACGCAGTATTTT. The full variable domain, rest sourced from reference TRBV28 and TRBJ2-3, is DVKVTQSSRYLVKRTGEKVFLECVQDMDHENMFWYRQDPGLGLRLIYFSYDVKMKEKGDIPEGYSVSREKKERFSLILESASTNQTSMYLCASSPADGRAPDTQYFGPGTRLTVL.

This clonotype was seen repeatedly, ten times or more. V is TRBV4-1 and J is TRBJ2-5; 7 positions agree with TRBD2. The CDR3 is 19 residues long. Germline trimming cut 1 base from V and 2 bases from J; bases unmatched to any gene: 16. Germline V lookup: CDR1 MGHRA, CDR2 YSYEKL. Here the CDR3 reads CASSQGQLSLRERQETQYF. The CDR3 coding sequence is TGCGCCAGCAGCCAAGGGCAGCTAAGTCTGCGGGAGCGACAAGAGACCCAGTACTTC.

V is TRBV6-2 or TRBV6-3 and J is TRBJ1-2, with 9 bases aligning to TRBD1. CDR1 and CDR2 (germline): MNHEY, SVGEGT. Germline trimming cut 6 bases from V and 8 bases from J; bases unmatched to any gene: 7. The CDR3 runs to 13 residues. The CDR3 DNA sequence: TGTGCCAGCAGCGGGACAGGGAGGAGAGGCTACACCTTC. Its translation: CASSGTGRRGYTF.

A word on this clonotype: This clone may be a read error of a much larger clone one base away. The chain links TRBV28 to TRBJ2-7; 8 bases align to TRBD2. Looked up from germline, CDR1 is MDHEN and CDR2 is SYDVKM. The CDR3 extends over 17 amino acids. CDR3 sequence reads: CASGLPSSGIRSHEQYF. The CDR3 DNA reads as TGTGCCAGCGGTTTACCTAGTAGCGGGATAAGATCCCACGAGCAGTACTTC.

The chain has TRBV11-2 and TRBJ2-7; the match to TRBD2 covers 11 bases. This CDR3 region has 13 residues. From germline, CDR1 is SGHAT and CDR2 FQNNGV. J gave up 3 bases and V 5 bases, and 0 bases lay outside the gene matches. This CDR3 reads CASSGTSGYEQYF. DNA of the CDR3: TGTGCCAGCAGCGGGACTAGCGGCTACGAGCAGTACTTC. Using reference TRBV11-2 and TRBJ2-7 for the parts outside the CDR3, the full variable domain is EAGVAQSPRYKIIEKRQSVAFWCNPISGHATLYWYQQILGQGPKLLIQFQNNGVVDDSQLPKDRFSAERLKGVDSTLKIQPAKLEDSAVYLCASSGTSGYEQYFGPGTRLTVT.

This clonotype came up many times. This rearrangement joins TRBV5-1 to TRBJ2-3, with D perhaps TRBD1 (5 bases). Deletions cut 4 bases from V and 0 bases from J, with 15 bases between. The germline V gene has CDR1 SGHRS and CDR2 YFSETQ. CDR3 length equals 16 residues. CDR3 DNA: TGCGCCAGCAGCACCCGCAGGGCAACTAGCACAGATACGCAGTATTTT. Its translation is CASSTRRATSTDTQYF. Using reference TRBV5-1 and TRBJ2-3 for the parts outside the CDR3, the full variable domain is KAGVTQTPRYLIKTRGQQVTLSCSPISGHRSVSWYQQTPGQGLQFLFEYFSETQRNKGNFPGRFSGRQFSNSRSEMNVSTLELGDSALYLCASSTRRATSTDTQYFGPGTRLTVL.

This clonotype was observed at least ten times. The gene calls are TRBV18 and TRBJ2-7, with D possibly being TRBD1 (5 bases). V was cut by 0 bases and J by 6 bases, with 6 bases left in between. Germline V gene lookup returns CDR1 KGHSH and CDR2 LQKENI. This CDR3 spans 12 amino acids. CDR3 loop: CASSPPTAEQYF. CDR3 DNA: TGTGCCAGCTCACCACCGACAGCCGAGCAGTACTTC.

This chain links TRBV28 with TRBJ1-1; D is undetermined. CDR3 length: 13 amino acids. Germline V gives CDR1 MDHEN, CDR2 SYDVKM. V lost 8 bases and J lost 0, with 10 bases in between. The CDR3 DNA reads TGTGCCAGCTCACGTGCCCTGAACACTGAAGCTTTCTTT. Translated, it gives CASSRALNTEAFF. Combining the CDR3 with reference TRBV28 and TRBJ1-1 gives the whole variable domain DVKVTQSSRYLVKRTGEKVFLECVQDMDHENMFWYRQDPGLGLRLIYFSYDVKMKEKGDIPEGYSVSREKKERFSLILESASTNQTSMYLCASSRALNTEAFFGQGTRLTVV.